In its sample, the clone carrying this TCR beta chain was seen many times. The data are from a study of T cells in Graves' hyperthyroidism and ophthalmopathy. Amplification yielded TCR beta CDR3 regions, with RNA transcripts as the source. First-round RT-PCR of the TCR CDR3 relied on the HTBI primer set. MiXCR, applied by TCRdb to the multiplex PCR reads, yields one record per CDR3 protein. The sample includes about 590,000 distinct CDR3 sequences, about 15% of them seen just once. Germline-derived CDR1 and CDR2 are MNHEY and SMNVEV (reference sequence). The CDR3 totals 14 residues. The V gene end was trimmed by 4 bases and the J gene end by 2 bases; junction bases not matched to a gene: 3.

The J gene is TRBJ2-7, the V gene TRBV27, with 9 bases lining up with TRBD2. The clonotype comes from a woman under 40 with Graves' hyperthyroidism. The specimen was blood. CDR3 region: CASSSGGRAYEQYF. CDR3 coding DNA: TGTGCCAGCAGTTCCGGCGGGAGGGCCTACGAGCAGTACTTC.